This entry lists 8 T cell receptor beta chains sequenced from one sample in a study of OX40 agonist ivuxolimab in advanced cancers. Using immunoSEQ multiplex PCR, the repertoire was profiled, and TCRdb retains in-frame clones only, with some absent. Of fewer than 140,000 clones in the sample, approximately 90% were seen once. Sequences were derived from CD4+ or CD8+ T cells sorted from blood, sampled in a trial of the OX40 agonist ivuxolimab. The receptors stem from an adult with an advanced solid tumor such as melanoma, head and neck, liver or kidney cancer.

V is TRBV15 and J is TRBJ2-3, with 15 bases lining up with TRBD2. Germline V gene lookup returns CDR1 LNHNV and CDR2 YYDKDF (reference sequence). Losses at the gene ends were 4 bases for V and 5 bases for J; bases not matched to a gene: 4. The CDR3 runs 16 residues. Here the CDR3 reads CATSNGLAGGKDTQYF. As DNA, the CDR3 is TGTGCCACCAGCAATGGACTAGCGGGGGGGAAAGATACGCAGTATTTT.

This rearrangement joins TRBV4-1 to TRBJ1-1; weak D call: TRBD1 (6 bases). Germline V gene data show CDR1 as MGHRA and CDR2 as YSYEKL. The CDR3 consists of 15 residues. Trimming stripped 2 bases from V and 4 bases from J, with 14 bases between. The CDR3 sequence is CASSQPTRGITEAFF. In DNA, the CDR3 is TGCGCCAGCAGCCAACCTACCAGGGGCATCACTGAAGCTTTCTTT.

This sequence joins TRBV19 and TRBJ1-5; D call uncertain. CDR3 size: 15 residues. V dropped 7 bases and J dropped 5 bases, with 18 bases sitting between them. The germline CDR1 and CDR2 sequences are LNHDA and SQIVND (reference sequence). In DNA, the CDR3 is TGTGCCAGTACTTCCGGGGAGGGAGCATATCAGCCCCAGCATTTT. It specifies CASTSGEGAYQPQHF.

The chain recombines TRBV16 with TRBJ2-3, with D perhaps TRBD1 (5 bases). This CDR3 contains 15 residues. The V gene lost 7 bases and the J gene lost 1 base, with 15 bases spanning the gap. Germline-derived CDR1 and CDR2 are KGHSY and FQNENV. In DNA form, the CDR3 reads TGTGCCAGCACCTCATCCCAGGGCCGCACAGATACGCAGTATTTT. It encodes CASTSSQGRTDTQYF.

This clone was seen more than once but under ten times. V gene TRBV2 combines with J gene TRBJ1-6; 7 nucleotides align to TRBD1. Losses at the gene ends were 8 bases for V and 17 bases for J; bases not matched to a gene: 6. The germline V gene encodes CDR1 SNHLY and CDR2 FYNNEI. The CDR3 contains 10 residues. The CDR3 DNA follows: TGTGCCAGCGGCAAACAGGGGTTCCACTTT. This gives the protein CASGKQGFHF. Looking up the rest from reference TRBV2 and TRBJ1-6 gives the full variable domain: EPEVTQTPSHQVTQMGQEVILRCVPISNHLYFYWYRQILGQKVEFLVSFYNNEISEKSEIFDDQFSVERPDGSNFTLKIRSTKLEDSAMYFCASGKQGFHFGNGTRLTVT.

V gene TRBV6-6 combines with J gene TRBJ1-5, with no clear D. CDR3 length equals 12 residues. From germline, CDR1 is MNHNY and CDR2 SVGAGI (reference sequence). Deletions cut 6 bases from V and 6 bases from J, with 9 bases between. The CDR3 loop reads CASRGSGQPQHF. CDR3 nucleotide sequence: TGTGCCAGCAGGGGAAGCGGTCAGCCCCAGCATTTT.

The chain joins TRBV9 to TRBJ2-2, with D tentatively TRBD1 or TRBD2 (6 bases each). This CDR3 has 16 residues. Trimming took 3 bases from V and 2 from J, leaving 14 bases between them. Germline V gives CDR1 SGDLS, CDR2 YYNGEE. DNA of the CDR3: TGTGCCAGCAGCGCCGAGGGGGGACGCAACACCGGGGAGCTGTTTTTT. It yields the protein CASSAEGGRNTGELFF.

Written as DNA, the CDR3 is TGTGCCAGTAGTATAGGGACCCTTCAAGAGACCCAGTACTTC. This translates into CASSIGTLQETQYF. This chain connects TRBV19 to TRBJ2-5; D remains unclear. CDR1 is LNHDA and CDR2 is SQIVND in the germline V gene (reference sequence). V was pared by 1 base and J by 2 bases, with 8 bases between. The CDR3 loop spans 14 amino acids.